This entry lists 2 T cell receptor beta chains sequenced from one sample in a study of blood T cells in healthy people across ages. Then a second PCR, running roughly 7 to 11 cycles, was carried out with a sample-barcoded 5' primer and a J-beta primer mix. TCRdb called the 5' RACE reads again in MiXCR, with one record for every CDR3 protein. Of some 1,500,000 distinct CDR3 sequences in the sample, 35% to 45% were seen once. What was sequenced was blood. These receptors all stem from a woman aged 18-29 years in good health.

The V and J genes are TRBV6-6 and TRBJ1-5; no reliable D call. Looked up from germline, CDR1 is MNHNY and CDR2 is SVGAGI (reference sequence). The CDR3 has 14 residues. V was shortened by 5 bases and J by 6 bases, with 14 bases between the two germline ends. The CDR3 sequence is CASSLGPAGQPQHF. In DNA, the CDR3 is TGTGCCAGCAGTCTTGGACCGGCCGGTCAGCCCCAGCATTTT.

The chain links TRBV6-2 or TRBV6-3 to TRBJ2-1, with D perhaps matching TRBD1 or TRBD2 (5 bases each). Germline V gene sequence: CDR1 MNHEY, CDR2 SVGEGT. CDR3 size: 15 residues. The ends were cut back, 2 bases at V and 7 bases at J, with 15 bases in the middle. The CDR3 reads CASSYGARELNEQFF. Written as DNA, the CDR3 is TGTGCCAGCAGTTACGGGGCTAGGGAGCTAAATGAGCAGTTCTTC.